The rows below give T cell receptor beta chains drawn from one sample of a study of beta chain features in type 1 diabetes. Using immunoSEQ multiplex PCR, the repertoire was profiled, and TCRdb retains in-frame clones only, with some absent. This table holds 200,000 to 300,000 clones, about 20% found once. Source material: naive CD4+ T cells from blood. The receptors were gathered from a woman in her 40s with type 1 diabetes. Each CDR3 is given with its conserved first and last residue. The order of the fields is D gene, J gene, V gene, clone size, CDR3 DNA, CDR3 protein. A D gene is named only where the DNA matches it firmly. Not all rows give a size; the values are once, few, many and, for expanded clones, a class.

>-|TRBJ2-5|TRBV5-6|-
TGTGCCAGCAGCTTGCCAGGTCAAGAGACCCAGTACTTC
CASSLPGQETQYF
>TRBD2|TRBJ2-1|TRBV4-3|-
TGCGCCAGCAGCCAAGGTGAGCTAGCGGGCCGCAATGAGCAGTTCTTC
CASSQGELAGRNEQFF
>-|TRBJ2-3|TRBV9|-
TGTGCCAGCAGCGCCGGAGATACGCAGTATTTT
CASSAGDTQYF
>TRBD1|TRBJ2-7|TRBV7-2|-
TGTGCCAGCAGCAAGGACAGGGGGCGTCACGAGCAGTACTTC
CASSKDRGRHEQYF
>-|TRBJ2-4|TRBV28|-
TGTGCCAGCAGTTTAGGTGGGCAGGGGGGCATTCAGTACTTC
CASSLGGQGGIQYF
>TRBD1|TRBJ2-5|TRBV27|-
TGTGCCAGCAGGCTTACAGGGGGTGAGACCCAGTACTTC
CASRLTGGETQYF
>-|TRBJ2-3|TRBV4-3|-
TGCGCCAGCAGCCAAGATGCAGCGTTCTCCACAGATACGCAGTATTTT
CASSQDAAFSTDTQYF
>TRBD1|TRBJ2-5|TRBV27|-
TGTGCCAGCAGTCCCCGGACAGGGGAAGGGGAGACCCAGTACTTC
CASSPRTGEGETQYF
>-|TRBJ2-5|TRBV30|few
TGTGCCTGGAGTGGGACAGAGCAAGAGACCCAGTACTTC
CAWSGTEQETQYF
>TRBD1|TRBJ1-2|TRBV28|few
TGTGCCAGCAGCAAAATCTTAGGGACAGGGAACTATGGCTACACCTTC
CASSKILGTGNYGYTF
>-|TRBJ2-5|TRBV5-6|few
TGTGCCAGCAGCCGGGGGGAGACCCAGTACTTC
CASSRGETQYF
>-|TRBJ2-5|TRBV2|few
TGTGCCAGCAGTGAAGCGTTCCTGACCCAGTACTTC
CASSEAFLTQYF
>TRBD1|TRBJ1-1|TRBV4-3|few
TGCGCCAGCAGCTTGACAGGGCCCACTGAAGCTTTCTTT
CASSLTGPTEAFF
>-|TRBJ2-3|TRBV4-2|-
TGTGCCAGCGCATCGGAGGATACGCAGTATTTT
CASASEDTQYF
>-|TRBJ2-2|TRBV5-6|few
TGTGCCAGCAGCTCCGGCGGGGAGCTGTTTTTT
CASSSGGELFF
>-|TRBJ1-1|TRBV29-1|-
TGCAGCGTTGGCGGTACAGGGAAAAGGCCCATGAACACTGAAGCTTTCTTT
CSVGGTGKRPMNTEAFF
>-|TRBJ2-7|TRBV7-2|few
TGTGCCAGCAGCGCCTACTACGAGCAGTACTTC
CASSAYYEQYF
>-|TRBJ2-5|TRBV30|few
TGTGCCTGGAGCGATAGGGGGTCGGAGACCCAGTACTTC
CAWSDRGSETQYF
>TRBD1|TRBJ1-1|TRBV18|few
TGTGCCAGCTCACAGTCAGGGGGCACTGAAGCTTTCTTT
CASSQSGGTEAFF
>-|TRBJ2-2|TRBV7-9|few
TGTGCCAGCAGCCCCAGCGGAACCGGGGAGCTGTTTTTT
CASSPSGTGELFF
>-|TRBJ2-3|TRBV7-2|few
TGTGCCAGCAGCTTGGACACCACAGATACGCAGTATTTT
CASSLDTTDTQYF
>-|TRBJ2-2|TRBV10-3|-
TGTGCCACCGGGGCAGGGGAGTACACCGGGGAGCTGTTTTTT
CATGAGEYTGELFF
>-|TRBJ2-5|TRBV18|-
TGTGCCAGCTCACCACAGGTGCAGCGGGAGACCCAGTACTTC
CASSPQVQRETQYF
>-|TRBJ2-1|TRBV30|few
TGTGCCTGGTGGGATGTGGGAGTCTCCTACAATGAGCAGTTCTTC
CAWWDVGVSYNEQFF
>-|TRBJ1-1|TRBV19|-
TGTGCCAGTAGCCGCCGGGGGGAGGAGACTGAAGCTTTCTTT
CASSRRGEETEAFF
>TRBD1|TRBJ2-7|TRBV5-4|-
TGTGCCAGCAGCTTCGGACAGGGCGCCGAGCAGTACTTC
CASSFGQGAEQYF
>TRBD1|TRBJ2-7|TRBV5-1|-
TGCGCCAGCAGCGGGACAGGGACCTTGGACGAGCAGTACTTC
CASSGTGTLDEQYF
>-|TRBJ1-2|TRBV6-6|few
TGTGCCAGCAGTCCCGACTTGGTTGGCTACACCTTC
CASSPDLVGYTF
>-|TRBJ2-3|TRBV27|few
TGTGCCAGCAGTCCCCCTGAGGAGCGCGGAGCAGATACGCAGTATTTT
CASSPPEERGADTQYF
>TRBD2|TRBJ2-1|TRBV11-2|once
TGTGCCAGCAGCTTAGTACCTAGCGGGGCCTATTGGCAGTTCTTC
CASSLVPSGAYWQFF
>-|TRBJ1-1|TRBV6-6|few
TGTGCCAGCTACGACAGCCTGGACACTGAAGCTTTCTTT
CASYDSLDTEAFF
>-|TRBJ1-4|TRBV28|-
TGTGCCAGCAGTTGGGAGAGCTTAAATGAAAAACTGTTTTTT
CASSWESLNEKLFF
>TRBD1|TRBJ2-5|TRBV28|-
TGTGCCAGCAGTGGACAGGTGGTCGAGACCCAGTACTTC
CASSGQVVETQYF
>TRBD1|TRBJ2-5|TRBV6-1|-
TGTGCCAGTACTGGACAGGGGGCGATACGGACCCAGTACTTC
CASTGQGAIRTQYF
>TRBD1|TRBJ2-3|TRBV5-1|few
TGCGCCAGCAGCCTATTGGACCCGGGACAGGGGTCTAGCACAGATACGCAGTATTTT
CASSLLDPGQGSSTDTQYF
>TRBD1|TRBJ2-3|TRBV5-6|-
TGTGCCAGCAGCCCCCTGGGACAGGGCAACACAGATACGCAGTATTTT
CASSPLGQGNTDTQYF
>TRBD2|TRBJ2-7|TRBV28|few
TGTGCCAGCAGTCTCCCCGGACTAGCGCCCACCTACGAGCAGTACTTC
CASSLPGLAPTYEQYF
>TRBD1|TRBJ1-6|TRBV5-4|-
TGTGCCAGCAGCTTGGCCGGGACAGGGTTTTCACCCCTCCACTTT
CASSLAGTGFSPLHF
>TRBD1|TRBJ1-6|TRBV5-4|-
TGTGCCAGCAGAATGGACAGGGATTCACCCCTCCACTTT
CASRMDRDSPLHF
>-|TRBJ2-1|TRBV28|-
TGTGCCACCAATCCGGGCCCAAGGCGGGATGAGCAGTTCTTC
CATNPGPRRDEQFF
>-|TRBJ2-2|TRBV2|few
TGTGCCAGCAGTGATCGGGGGATGGCCGGGGAGCTGTTTTTT
CASSDRGMAGELFF
>-|TRBJ1-1|TRBV14|few
TGTGCCAGCAGCCAAGATCAGGGATGGGCTGAAGCTTTCTTT
CASSQDQGWAEAFF
>-|TRBJ1-2|TRBV29-1|few
TGCAGCGTTGTACAAGGACTCTCGGGCTACACCTTC
CSVVQGLSGYTF
>-|TRBJ1-3|TRBV30|few
TGTGCCTGGAGTGTACGCGGCAGCTCTGGAAACACCATATATTTT
CAWSVRGSSGNTIYF
>TRBD2|TRBJ2-5|TRBV4-3|-
TGCGCCAGCAGCCCGGGGGGGCCCCAAGAGACCCAGTACTTC
CASSPGGPQETQYF
>-|TRBJ2-7|TRBV7-2|-
TGTGCCAGCAGCCGAGACTGGTCCTACGAGCAGTACTTC
CASSRDWSYEQYF
>-|TRBJ2-1|TRBV10-3|-
TGTGCCATCAGGGTATCTGGGCTCTACAATGAGCAGTTCTTC
CAIRVSGLYNEQFF
>TRBD2|TRBJ2-3|TRBV2|-
TGTGCCAGCAGTGATCGGAGACTAGCGGGAAGCACAGATACGCAGTATTTT
CASSDRRLAGSTDTQYF
>-|TRBJ2-5|TRBV28|few
TGTGCCAGCAGTTCAGGGGTAGTGGAGACCCAGTACTTC
CASSSGVVETQYF
>-|TRBJ2-3|TRBV6-6|-
TGTGCCAGCACGGACAACACAGATACGCAGTATTTT
CASTDNTDTQYF
>-|TRBJ2-3|TRBV11-2|few
TGTGCCAGCAGCTTTGGCTTCCCCGCAAGCACAGATACGCAGTATTTT
CASSFGFPASTDTQYF
>-|TRBJ1-5|TRBV14|few
TGTGCCAGCAGCCAAGGGGAGGAGCAGCCCCAGCATTTT
CASSQGEEQPQHF
>-|TRBJ2-1|TRBV7-9|-
TGTGCCAGCAGCTCCCTAGTTCTGGGGCTCAATGAGCAGTTCTTC
CASSSLVLGLNEQFF